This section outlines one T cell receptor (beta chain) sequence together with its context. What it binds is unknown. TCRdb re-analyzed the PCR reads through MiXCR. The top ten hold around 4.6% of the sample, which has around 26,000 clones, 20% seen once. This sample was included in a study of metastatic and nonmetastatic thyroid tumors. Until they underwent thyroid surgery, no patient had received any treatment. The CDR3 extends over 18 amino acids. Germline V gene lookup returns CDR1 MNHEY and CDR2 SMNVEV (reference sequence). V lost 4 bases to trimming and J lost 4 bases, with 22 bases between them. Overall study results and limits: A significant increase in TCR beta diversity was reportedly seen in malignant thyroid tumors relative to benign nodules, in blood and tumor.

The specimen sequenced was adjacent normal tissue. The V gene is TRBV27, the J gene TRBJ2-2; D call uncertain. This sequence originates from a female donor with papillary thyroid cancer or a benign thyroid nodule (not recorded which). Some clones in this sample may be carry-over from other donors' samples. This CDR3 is CASSSAAAGERGTGELFF. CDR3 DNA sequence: TGTGCCAGCAGTTCAGCAGCAGCAGGCGAACGAGGCACCGGGGAGCTGTTTTTT.